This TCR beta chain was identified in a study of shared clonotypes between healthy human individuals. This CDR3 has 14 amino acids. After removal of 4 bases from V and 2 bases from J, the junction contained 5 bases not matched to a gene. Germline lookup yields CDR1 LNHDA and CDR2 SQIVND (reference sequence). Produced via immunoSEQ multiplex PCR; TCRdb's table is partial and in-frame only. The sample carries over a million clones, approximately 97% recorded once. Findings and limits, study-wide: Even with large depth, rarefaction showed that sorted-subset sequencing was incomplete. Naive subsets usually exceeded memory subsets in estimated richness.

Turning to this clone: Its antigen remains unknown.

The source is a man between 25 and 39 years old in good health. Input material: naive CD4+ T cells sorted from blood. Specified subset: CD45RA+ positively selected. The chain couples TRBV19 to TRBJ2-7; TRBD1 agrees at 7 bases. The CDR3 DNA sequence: TGTGCCAGTAGTAATCCGGGACAGACCTACGAGCAGTACTTC. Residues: CASSNPGQTYEQYF.